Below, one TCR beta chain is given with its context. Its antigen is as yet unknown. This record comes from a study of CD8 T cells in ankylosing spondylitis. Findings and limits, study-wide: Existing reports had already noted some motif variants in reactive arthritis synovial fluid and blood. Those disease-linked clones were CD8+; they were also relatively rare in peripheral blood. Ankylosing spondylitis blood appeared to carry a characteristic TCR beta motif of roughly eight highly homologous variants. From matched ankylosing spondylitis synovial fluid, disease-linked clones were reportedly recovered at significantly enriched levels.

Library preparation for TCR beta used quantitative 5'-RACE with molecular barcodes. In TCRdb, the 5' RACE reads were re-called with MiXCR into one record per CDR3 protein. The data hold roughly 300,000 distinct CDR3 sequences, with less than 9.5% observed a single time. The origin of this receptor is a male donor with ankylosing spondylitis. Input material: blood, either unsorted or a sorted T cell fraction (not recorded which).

The DNA for the CDR3 is TGTGCCAGCAGTCCCGGGACAGGGCCGTTGAATGAGCAGTTCTTC. Residues: CASSPGTGPLNEQFF. The chain couples TRBV27 to TRBJ2-1; 9 positions match TRBD1. Germline loops: CDR1 MNHEY, CDR2 SMNVEV (reference sequence). V gave up 5 bases and J gave up 7 bases; unmatched junction bases: 9. The CDR3 totals 15 residues.